This TCR beta chain appears in the sequencing data of a study of T cells expressing NK-cell markers. Making the TCR beta cDNA relied on 5'RACE template switching with UMIs. TCRdb reprocessed the 5' RACE reads, with one entry per CDR3 protein and no DNA. The specimen's table records around 110,000 distinct CDR3 sequences. The CDR3 is 17 amino acids. The rearrangement uses TRBV12-3 or TRBV12-4 and TRBJ2-4; TCRdb's D call of TRBD1 is untestable without DNA. Sequencing was done on a sample of blood T cells: a sorted CD56 or NKG2C T cell subset, CD4+ or CD8+ T cells, or bulk PBMC T cells (not recorded which). The sequence derives from a woman aged 18-69 years in good health. This CDR3 reads CASSLARGGLAKNIQYF.